This TCR beta chain was recovered during a study of graft-versus-host responses after intestinal transplantation (dated by TCRdb to about 2021). For context, the study as a whole: Recipients received multivisceral, liver-intestinal, or isolated intestinal transplants. All recipients received anti-thymocyte globulin induction followed by maintenance tacrolimus and steroids for approximately 3 years. Bulk TCR-beta CDR3 sequencing was used to track graft-versus-host and host-versus-graft alloreactive T cell clones in the graft, circulation and bone marrow after intestinal transplantation. To identify alloreactive clones, pre-transplant mixed lymphocyte reaction products were sequenced and compared with unstimulated pre-transplant donor and recipient T cells. The cohort enrolled about two dozen intestinal transplant recipients including one retransplant, and a few patients lacking pretransplant specimens were excluded. A peak of at least 4% donor T cells among recipient peripheral blood mononuclear cells was the definition used for donor T cell macrochimerism. Rather than going through the commercial service, samples from three later patients were sequenced in-house on an Illumina MiSeq and processed with MiXCR. Study-wide findings and limitations: The conclusions were limited by the relatively low number and heterogeneity of the intestinal transplant patients. High GvH to HvG T cell clonal ratios were observed in the allografts of patients with donor T cell macrochimerism. GvH clones were detected in recipient bone marrow, and some appeared earlier in ileal mucosa or blood, consistent with an intestinal mucosal origin. Early after transplant, peak levels of circulating GvH clones were associated with declines in HvG clones.

Blood samples were collected up to 4 times in the first month after transplant and then at least monthly when available. Library generation was performed with the immunoSEQ multiplex PCR assay. For most patients, genomic DNA was subjected to high-throughput TCR-beta CDR3 sequencing by Adaptive Biotechnologies. The authors' pipeline ran thus. Adaptive's ImmunoSEQ software was the source of the TCR sequencing data for 18 patients, while a few other patients were processed with MiXCR and VDJtools. CDR3 nucleotide sequences shared between donor and recipient were removed because their origin could not be assigned. To count as alloreactive, a clone needed at least 2-fold expansion over unstimulated cells and a minimum CFSE-low frequency of 0.002% (template counts) or 0.001% (read counts). A clone was considered mappable if detected in the sequenced pre-transplant spleen, lymph node, or MLR CFSE-low populations of the donor or recipient. The cumulative frequency of alloreactive clones was calculated as a percentage of all sequences, weighted by copy number. TCRdb mirrors the immuneACCESS table, restricted to in-frame sequences. Some clones are absent from its copies; in checked studies, under half trace to an unresolved V gene, and the reason for the others is unknown. V and J calls and clone size are those listed in that table; D and trimming were worked out from the DNA. For this sample there are tens of thousands of clones; about 90% appear just once. The leading ten clones occupy 0.55% to 0.8% of the sample.

This clone was detected once. The specificity of this receptor is unknown. No much larger clonotype is one base removed from it; base qualities were not supplied. After removal of 1 base from V and 2 bases from J, the junction retains 3 bases not matched to a gene. As encoded in the germline V gene, CDR1 is SGHRS while CDR2 is YFSETQ. The CDR3 sequence holds 15 residues, the cysteine and phenylalanine included. Only CDR3 DNA remains: 45 bases, in frame from the first base. Sequenced here: PBMCs, sampled 98 days after intestinal transplantation. The clonotype originates from a human patient who received an intestinal transplant, so some T cells may come from the graft donor. The chain uses TRBV5-1 and TRBJ2-3; 8 bases in the middle match TRBD2. The nucleotides read TGCGCCAGCAGCTTGACTAGCGGAGACACAGATACGCAGTATTTT. It translates as CASSLTSGDTDTQYF.